Listed below are T cell receptor beta chains from one sample, sequenced in a study of blood T cell repertoires in COVID-19. Only in-frame clones appear in the TCRdb table, and some are missing; sequencing was by immunoSEQ multiplex PCR. In the table there are some 130,000 clones, approximately 70% of which are singletons. Sequencing was done on a sample of peripheral blood. Receptors were obtained from a woman aged 70-85 years with acute or convalescent COVID-19. Each CDR3 is given with its conserved first and last residue. A D gene is named only where the DNA matches it firmly. Size is omitted from some rows. Given values are once, few, many or a class for expanded clones.

v_call	d_call	j_call	clone_size	cdr3_nt	cdr3_aa
TRBV7-2	TRBD1	TRBJ1-4	few	TGTGCCAGCAGCTTAGACGGGACAGGGGCGACTGGATCCAAAAAACTGTTTTTT	CASSLDGTGATGSKKLFF
TRBV18	TRBD1	TRBJ1-2	.	TGTGCCAGCTCACCCGGGACAGTCTATGGCTACACCTTC	CASSPGTVYGYTF
TRBV10-1	.	TRBJ2-7	.	TGCGCCAGCAGTGAAATCGGCGGAACTACCTACGAGCAGTACTTC	CASSEIGGTTYEQYF
TRBV6-6	.	TRBJ1-1	.	TGTGCCAGCAGTGAGCCCGCCGGCACTGAAGCTTTCTTT	CASSEPAGTEAFF
TRBV10-3	TRBD1	TRBJ2-1	few	TGTGCCATCAGTGAGTCTTTAGGGCAGGGGGACCTCAATGAGCAGTTCTTC	CAISESLGQGDLNEQFF
TRBV6-6	.	TRBJ1-1	.	TGTGCCAGCAGTTACGAGGAGGGCCCGAGCACTGAAGCTTTCTTT	CASSYEEGPSTEAFF
TRBV7-9	.	TRBJ1-5	.	TGTGCCAGCAGCGCCGGGAATCAGCCCCAGCATTTT	CASSAGNQPQHF
TRBV6-1	.	TRBJ1-2	.	TGTGCCAGCAGCCAGACGGGGAACTATGGCTACACCTTC	CASSQTGNYGYTF
TRBV29-1	.	TRBJ2-7	few	TGCGGGGTCGGACGGGGGGCCGAGCAGTACTTC	CGVGRGAEQYF
TRBV5-1	.	TRBJ2-1	.	TGCGCCAGCAGCTTTGCAGGAGGCTCCGAGCAGTTCTTC	CASSFAGGSEQFF
TRBV6-2/TRBV6-3	TRBD2	TRBJ2-1	.	TGTGCCAGCAGTTACGCTGTGTCTAGCGGTGAGCAGTTCTTC	CASSYAVSSGEQFF
TRBV3-1/TRBV3-2	TRBD1	TRBJ2-7	.	TGTGCCAGCAGCCCCTCGGGACAGAGAACCTACGAGCAGTACTTC	CASSPSGQRTYEQYF
TRBV6-5	.	TRBJ1-1	few	TGTGCCAGCAGTACTCAGGGGACCACTGAAGCTTTCTTT	CASSTQGTTEAFF
TRBV21-1	.	TRBJ1-3	.	TGTGCCAGCAGCAAAGTTAGGGTAGCGGGGACCCTCTCTGGAAACACCATATATTTT	CASSKVRVAGTLSGNTIYF
TRBV6-5	TRBD1	TRBJ1-2	.	TGTGCCAGCAGCTGGGACAGGGAGAACTATGGCTACACCTTC	CASSWDRENYGYTF
TRBV5-1	TRBD2	TRBJ2-1	few	TGCGCCAGCAGCTCTTTTTCGGGGGGTTCCTACAATGAGCAGTTCTTC	CASSSFSGGSYNEQFF
TRBV6-4	TRBD1	TRBJ1-1	.	TGTGCCAGCCGAAGAGACAGGGGCACTGAAGCTTTCTTT	CASRRDRGTEAFF
TRBV28	.	TRBJ1-3	once	TGTGCCAGCAGGACATACGGGAGCTCTGGAAACACCATATATTTT	CASRTYGSSGNTIYF
TRBV7-2	.	TRBJ2-7	.	TGTGCCAGCAGCTTAGAGAGAGTGTACGAGCAGTACTTC	CASSLERVYEQYF
TRBV6-1	TRBD1	TRBJ1-5	.	TGTGCCAGCAGTGAAGTCGACAGGGTGGACCAGCCCCAGCATTTT	CASSEVDRVDQPQHF
TRBV7-2	TRBD1	TRBJ2-2	.	TGTGCCAGCAGCTTAAGAGGGACAGGGGGCTTCGGGGAGCTGTTTTTT	CASSLRGTGGFGELFF
TRBV19	.	TRBJ2-2	.	TGTGCCAGTAGTATGGTGAGGGGAGGTAACACCGGGGAGCTGTTTTTT	CASSMVRGGNTGELFF
TRBV19	TRBD2	TRBJ2-1	.	TGTGCCAGTAGTATCCGGGGGCTAGCGGGGAGGGATGAGCAGTTCTTC	CASSIRGLAGRDEQFF
TRBV28	.	TRBJ1-5	few	TGTGCCAGCAGGACAATCGAACTTCAGCCCCAGCATTTT	CASRTIELQPQHF
TRBV6-5	TRBD1	TRBJ1-2	.	TGTGCCAGCAGTATCCCAGGGGGCCCTGGCTACACCTTC	CASSIPGGPGYTF
TRBV19	.	TRBJ1-5	.	TGTGCCAGTAGTTTTGGGCCAAATCAGCCCCAGCATTTT	CASSFGPNQPQHF
TRBV9	.	TRBJ2-2	.	TGTGCCAGCAGCGTTACTAGCTACACCGGGGAGCTGTTTTTT	CASSVTSYTGELFF
TRBV6-2/TRBV6-3	.	TRBJ1-1	.	TGTGCCAGCAGTTACTCGCGGATGCCAATGAACACTGAAGCTTTCTTT	CASSYSRMPMNTEAFF
TRBV19	.	TRBJ1-2	.	TGTGCCAGTAGTATCAGGACAGAGCTCTATGGCTACACCTTC	CASSIRTELYGYTF
TRBV7-9	TRBD1	TRBJ1-3	.	TGTGCCAGCAGCCTAGGACAGGGCGGAAACACCATATATTTT	CASSLGQGGNTIYF
TRBV7-8	TRBD2	TRBJ2-7	.	TGTGCCAGCAGCGCCGGGACTAGCGGGCTTTACGAGCAGTACTTC	CASSAGTSGLYEQYF
TRBV19	.	TRBJ1-1	.	TGTGCCAGTAGTTACCTGAGGCAGACGAACACTGAAGCTTTCTTT	CASSYLRQTNTEAFF
TRBV2	TRBD2	TRBJ2-3	.	TGTGCCAGCAGCCTTAAGCGGGGGATGAGCACAGATACGCAGTATTTT	CASSLKRGMSTDTQYF
TRBV7-2	.	TRBJ1-4	once	TGTGCCAGCAGCTTAGAGCCCGGGAACGAAAAACTGTTTTTT	CASSLEPGNEKLFF
TRBV9	TRBD1	TRBJ2-1	.	TGTGCCAGCAGCGTAAGGGGGACAGTAAGTGAGCAGTTCTTC	CASSVRGTVSEQFF
TRBV6-2/TRBV6-3	TRBD1	TRBJ1-1	.	TGTGCCAGCAGTCATCCGGGACAGGGAAGCACTGAAGCTTTCTTT	CASSHPGQGSTEAFF
TRBV6-1	.	TRBJ2-7	.	TGTGCCAGCAGTGATTCGCGAAGCTCCTACGAGCAGTACTTC	CASSDSRSSYEQYF
TRBV5-4	.	TRBJ1-6	.	TGTGCCAGCAGCTTTGATGCCGCCTATAATTCACTCCTCCACTTT	CASSFDAAYNSLLHF
TRBV19	TRBD1	TRBJ2-1	many	TGTGCCAGTTCACCGGGACAGGGAGGGAACAATGAGCAGTTCTTC	CASSPGQGGNNEQFF
TRBV11-2	.	TRBJ1-5	.	TGTGCCAGCAGCGGGACACGAGATCAGCCCCAGCATTTT	CASSGTRDQPQHF
TRBV7-9	.	TRBJ2-7	.	TGTGCCAGCAGCTTAGGGTCTGGACTCTACGGGGAGCAGTACTTC	CASSLGSGLYGEQYF
TRBV2	.	TRBJ1-6	.	TGTGCCAGCAGTGTTTATGGCGGAAATTCACCCCTCCACTTT	CASSVYGGNSPLHF
TRBV7-9	.	TRBJ1-4	.	TGTGCCAGCAGCTTAGATCGGGGAACTAATGAAAAACTGTTTTTT	CASSLDRGTNEKLFF